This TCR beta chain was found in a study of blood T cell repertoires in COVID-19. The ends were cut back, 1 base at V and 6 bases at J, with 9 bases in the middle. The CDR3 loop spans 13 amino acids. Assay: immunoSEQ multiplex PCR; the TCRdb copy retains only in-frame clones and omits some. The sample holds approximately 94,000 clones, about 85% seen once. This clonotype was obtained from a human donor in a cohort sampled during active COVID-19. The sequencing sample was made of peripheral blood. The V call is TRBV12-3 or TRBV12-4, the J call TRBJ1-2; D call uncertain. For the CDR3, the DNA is TGTGCCAGCAGTTTAGTGGGCCGGCATGGCTACACCTTC. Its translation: CASSLVGRHGYTF.